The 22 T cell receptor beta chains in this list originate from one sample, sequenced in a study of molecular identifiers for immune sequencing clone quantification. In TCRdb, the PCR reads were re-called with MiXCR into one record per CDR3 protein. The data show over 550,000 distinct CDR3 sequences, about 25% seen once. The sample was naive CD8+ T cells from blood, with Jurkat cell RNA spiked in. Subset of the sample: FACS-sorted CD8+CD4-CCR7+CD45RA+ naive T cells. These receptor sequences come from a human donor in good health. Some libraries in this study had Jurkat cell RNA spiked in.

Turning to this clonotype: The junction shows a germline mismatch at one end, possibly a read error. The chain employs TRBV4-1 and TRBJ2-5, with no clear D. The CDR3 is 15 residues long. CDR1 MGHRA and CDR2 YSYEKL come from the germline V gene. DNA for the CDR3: TGCGCCAGCAGCCAAGTCTGGCAGAAGCAAGAGTCCCAGTACTTC. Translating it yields CASSQVWQKQESQYF.

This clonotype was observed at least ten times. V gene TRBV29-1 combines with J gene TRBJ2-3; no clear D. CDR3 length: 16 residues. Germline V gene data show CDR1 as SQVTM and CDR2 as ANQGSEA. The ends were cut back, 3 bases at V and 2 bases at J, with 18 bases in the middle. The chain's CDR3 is CSVDLGRALDTDTQYF. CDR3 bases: TGCAGCGTTGATCTAGGTAGGGCTTTGGACACAGATACGCAGTATTTT.

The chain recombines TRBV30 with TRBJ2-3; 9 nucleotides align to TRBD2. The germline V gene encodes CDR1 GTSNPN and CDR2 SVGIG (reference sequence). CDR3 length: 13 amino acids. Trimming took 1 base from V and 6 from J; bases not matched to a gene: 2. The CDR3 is CAWSASGGDTQYF. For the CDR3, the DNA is TGTGCCTGGAGTGCCAGCGGGGGGGATACGCAGTATTTT. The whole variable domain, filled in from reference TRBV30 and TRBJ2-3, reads SQTIHQWPATLVQPVGSPLSLECTVEGTSNPNLYWYRQAAGRGLQLLFYSVGIGQISSEVPQNLSASRPQDRQFILSSKKLLLSDSGFYLCAWSASGGDTQYFGPGTRLTVL.

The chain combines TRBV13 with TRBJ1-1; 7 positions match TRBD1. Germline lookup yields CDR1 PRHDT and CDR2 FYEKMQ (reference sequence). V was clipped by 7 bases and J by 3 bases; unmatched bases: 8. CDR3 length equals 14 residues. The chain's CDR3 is CASNSRDRHTEAFF. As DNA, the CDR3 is TGTGCCAGCAACTCCCGGGACAGACACACTGAAGCTTTCTTT.

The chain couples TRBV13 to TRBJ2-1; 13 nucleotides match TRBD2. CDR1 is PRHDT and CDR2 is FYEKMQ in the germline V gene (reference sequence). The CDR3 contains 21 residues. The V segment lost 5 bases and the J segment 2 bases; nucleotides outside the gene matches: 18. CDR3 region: CASSRYLGLAGDGPTYNEQFF. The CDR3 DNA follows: TGTGCCAGCAGCCGATATTTAGGACTAGCGGGAGACGGGCCCACCTACAATGAGCAGTTCTTC.

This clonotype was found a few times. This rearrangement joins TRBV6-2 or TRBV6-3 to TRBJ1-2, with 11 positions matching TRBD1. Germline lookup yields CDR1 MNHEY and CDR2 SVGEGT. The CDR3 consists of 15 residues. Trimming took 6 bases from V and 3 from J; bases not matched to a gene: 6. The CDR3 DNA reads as TGTGCCAGCAGCTCCCGGACAGGGGGCGACTATGGCTACACCTTC. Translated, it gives CASSSRTGGDYGYTF.

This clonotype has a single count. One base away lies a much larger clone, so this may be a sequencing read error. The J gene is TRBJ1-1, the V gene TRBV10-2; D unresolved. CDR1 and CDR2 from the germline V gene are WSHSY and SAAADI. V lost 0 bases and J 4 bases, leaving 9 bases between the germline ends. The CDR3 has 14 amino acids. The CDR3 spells CASSESRFITEAFF. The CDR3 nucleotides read TGCGCCAGCAGTGAGTCTAGGTTTATCACTGAAGCTTTCTTT.

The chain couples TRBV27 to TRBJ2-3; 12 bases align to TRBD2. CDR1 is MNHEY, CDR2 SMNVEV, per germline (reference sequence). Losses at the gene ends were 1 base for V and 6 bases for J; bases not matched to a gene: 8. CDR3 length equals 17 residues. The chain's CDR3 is CASSLWPSGGAGDTQYF. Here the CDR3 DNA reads TGTGCCAGCAGTTTATGGCCTAGCGGGGGGGCAGGCGATACGCAGTATTTT.

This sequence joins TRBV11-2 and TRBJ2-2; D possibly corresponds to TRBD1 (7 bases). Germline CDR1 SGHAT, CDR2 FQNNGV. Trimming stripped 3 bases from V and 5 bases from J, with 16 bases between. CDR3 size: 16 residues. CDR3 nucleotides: TGTGCCAGCAGCTTCACCATGACAGGGAGGACCGGGGAGCTGTTTTTT. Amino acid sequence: CASSFTMTGRTGELFF.

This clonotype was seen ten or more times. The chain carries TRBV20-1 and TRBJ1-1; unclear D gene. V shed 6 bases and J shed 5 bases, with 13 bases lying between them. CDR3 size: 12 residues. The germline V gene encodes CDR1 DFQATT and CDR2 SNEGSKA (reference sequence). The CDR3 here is CSALEWATEAFF. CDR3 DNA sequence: TGCAGTGCCCTAGAGTGGGCAACTGAAGCTTTCTTT.

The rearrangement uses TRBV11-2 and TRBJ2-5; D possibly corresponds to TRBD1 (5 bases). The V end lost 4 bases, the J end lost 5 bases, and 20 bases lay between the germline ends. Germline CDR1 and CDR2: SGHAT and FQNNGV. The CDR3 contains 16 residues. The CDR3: CASSSVPRVCLETQYF. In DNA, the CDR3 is TGTGCCAGCAGCTCTGTCCCCAGGGTCTGCTTGGAGACCCAGTACTTC.

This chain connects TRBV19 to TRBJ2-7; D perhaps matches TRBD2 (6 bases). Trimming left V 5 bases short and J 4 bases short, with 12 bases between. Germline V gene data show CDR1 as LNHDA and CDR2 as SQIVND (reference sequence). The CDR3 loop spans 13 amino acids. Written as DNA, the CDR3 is TGTGCCAGTAGTTTCGGGAGTCAGTACGAGCAGTACTTC. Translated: CASSFGSQYEQYF.

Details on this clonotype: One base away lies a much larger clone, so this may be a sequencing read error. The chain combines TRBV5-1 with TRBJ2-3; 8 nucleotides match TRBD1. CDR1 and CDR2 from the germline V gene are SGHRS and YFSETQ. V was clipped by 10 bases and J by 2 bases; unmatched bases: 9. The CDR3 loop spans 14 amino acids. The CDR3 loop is CAGWTGPNTDTQYF. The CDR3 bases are TGCGCCGGTTGGACAGGGCCTAACACAGATACGCAGTATTTT.

The CDR3 region has the DNA TGTGCCAGCAGTAAGGGAAACAGCCCCTACGAGCAGTACTTC. Amino acid sequence: CASSKGNSPYEQYF. The V gene is TRBV7-9, the J gene TRBJ2-7; D is undetermined. This CDR3 comprises 14 residues. From germline, CDR1 is SEHNR and CDR2 FQNEAQ (reference sequence). The V end was cut by 6 bases, the J end by 2 bases, with 14 bases between.

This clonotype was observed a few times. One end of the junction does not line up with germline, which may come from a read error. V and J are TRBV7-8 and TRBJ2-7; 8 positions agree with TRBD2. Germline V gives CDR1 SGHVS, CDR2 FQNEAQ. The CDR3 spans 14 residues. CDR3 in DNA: TGTGCCCGCAGCTTACTTTCGGGGGGGGGCGAGCAGTACTTC. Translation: CARSLLSGGGEQYF.

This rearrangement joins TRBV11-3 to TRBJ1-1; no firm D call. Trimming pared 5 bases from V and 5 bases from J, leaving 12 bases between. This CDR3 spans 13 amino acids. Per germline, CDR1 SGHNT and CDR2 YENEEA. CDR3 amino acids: CASSPRMGTEAFF. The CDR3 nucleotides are TGTGCCAGCAGCCCCAGGATGGGAACTGAAGCTTTCTTT.

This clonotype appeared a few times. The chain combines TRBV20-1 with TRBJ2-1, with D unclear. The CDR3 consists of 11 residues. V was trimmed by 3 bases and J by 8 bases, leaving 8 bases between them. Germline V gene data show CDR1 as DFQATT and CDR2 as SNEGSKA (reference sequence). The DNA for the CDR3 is TGCAGTGCTAGGTTTGGGTATGAGCAGTTCTTC. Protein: CSARFGYEQFF.

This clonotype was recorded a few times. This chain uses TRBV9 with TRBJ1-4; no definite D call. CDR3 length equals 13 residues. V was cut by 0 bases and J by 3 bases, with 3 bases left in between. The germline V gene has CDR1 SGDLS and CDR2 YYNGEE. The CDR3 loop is CASSVGANEKLFF. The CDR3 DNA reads TGTGCCAGCAGCGTAGGAGCTAATGAAAAACTGTTTTTT. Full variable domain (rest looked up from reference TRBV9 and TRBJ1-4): DSGVTQTPKHLITATGQRVTLRCSPRSGDLSVYWYQQSLDQGLQFLIQYYNGEERAKGNILERFSAQQFPDLHSELNLSSLELGDSALYFCASSVGANEKLFFGSGTQLSVL.

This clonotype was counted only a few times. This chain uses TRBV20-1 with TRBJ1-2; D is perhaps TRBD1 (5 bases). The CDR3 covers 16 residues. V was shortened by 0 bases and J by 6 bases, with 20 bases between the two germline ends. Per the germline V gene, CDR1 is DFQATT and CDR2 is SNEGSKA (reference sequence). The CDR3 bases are TGCAGTGCTAGAGATCTAGGAACAGGCGTTGGGGATGGCTACACCTTC. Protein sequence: CSARDLGTGVGDGYTF.

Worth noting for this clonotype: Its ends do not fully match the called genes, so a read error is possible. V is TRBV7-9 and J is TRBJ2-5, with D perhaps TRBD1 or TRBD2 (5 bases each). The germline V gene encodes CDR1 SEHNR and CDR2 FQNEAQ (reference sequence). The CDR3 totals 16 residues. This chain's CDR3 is CANSFAPGAGEETQYF. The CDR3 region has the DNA TGTGCCAACAGCTTTGCCCCCGGGGCAGGCGAAGAGACCCAGTACTTC. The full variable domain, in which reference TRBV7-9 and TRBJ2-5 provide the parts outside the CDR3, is DTGVSQNPRHKITKRGQNVTFRCDPISEHNRLYWYRQTLGQGPEFLTYFQNEAQLEKSRLLSDRFSAERPKGSFSTLEIQRTEQGDSAMYLCANSFAPGAGEETQYFGPGTRLLVL.

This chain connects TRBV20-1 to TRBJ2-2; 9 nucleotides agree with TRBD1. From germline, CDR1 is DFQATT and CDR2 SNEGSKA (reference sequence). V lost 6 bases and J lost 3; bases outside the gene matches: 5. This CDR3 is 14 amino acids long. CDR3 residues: CSATGGGYTGELFF. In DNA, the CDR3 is TGCAGTGCCACAGGGGGCGGGTACACCGGGGAGCTGTTTTTT.

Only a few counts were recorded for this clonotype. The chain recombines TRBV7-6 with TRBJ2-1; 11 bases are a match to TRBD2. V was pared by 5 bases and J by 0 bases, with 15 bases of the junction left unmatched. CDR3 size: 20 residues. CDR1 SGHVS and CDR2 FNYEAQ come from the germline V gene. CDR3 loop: CASSQISGRAKHSSYNEQFF. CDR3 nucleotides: TGTGCCAGCAGCCAAATTAGCGGGAGGGCCAAACATAGCTCCTACAATGAGCAGTTCTTC.